This T cell receptor beta chain was profiled in a study of blood T cell repertoires in COVID-19. Looking at the study overall: From the United States, Italy and Spain came samples of acute and convalescent COVID-19. PBMCs, B-cell-depleted T cells, or T cells were the source of the cDNA or gDNA that made up the material.

V was shortened by 0 bases and J by 0 bases, with 9 bases between the two germline ends. This CDR3 has 17 amino acids. Germline CDR1 is MGHRA and CDR2 is YSYEKL. Methods used by the authors: Nucleated cell number was recorded as an estimate derived from reference gene primer amplification. Libraries were prepared by immunoSEQ multiplex PCR; TCRdb keeps only in-frame clonotypes and omits some of them. Clonal size and the V and J genes are those of that table, whereas D and trimming came from the DNA. The repertoire holds over 200,000 clones, with approximately 86% as singletons. The gene calls are TRBV4-1 and TRBJ2-6; D is ambiguous. The TCR originated in a woman in her twenties or thirties who had recovered from COVID-19. Sample: peripheral blood. The CDR3 loop reads CASSQELRPSGANVLTF. Written as DNA, the CDR3 is TGCGCCAGCAGCCAAGAACTACGTCCCTCTGGGGCCAACGTCCTGACTTTC.